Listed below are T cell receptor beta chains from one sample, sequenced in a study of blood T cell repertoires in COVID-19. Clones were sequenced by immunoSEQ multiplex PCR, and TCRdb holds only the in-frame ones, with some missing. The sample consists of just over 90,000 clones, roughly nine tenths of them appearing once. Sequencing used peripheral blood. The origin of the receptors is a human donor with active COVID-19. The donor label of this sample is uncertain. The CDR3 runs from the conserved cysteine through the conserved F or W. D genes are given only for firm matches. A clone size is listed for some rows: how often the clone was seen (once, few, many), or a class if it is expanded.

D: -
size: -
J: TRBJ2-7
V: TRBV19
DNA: TGTGCCAGTAGTGCTGGGTCCGGGGGGCCCTTCTACGAGCAGTACTTC
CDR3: CASSAGSGGPFYEQYF

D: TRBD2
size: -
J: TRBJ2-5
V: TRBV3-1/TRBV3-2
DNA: TGTGCCAGCGGCCAGGGCAACCGGGGGGGCCGGGAGACCCAGTACTTC
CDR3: CASGQGNRGGRETQYF

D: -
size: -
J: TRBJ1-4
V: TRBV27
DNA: TGTGCCAGCAGGCCTATATCCAACCCGGAAAAACTGTTTTTT
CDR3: CASRPISNPEKLFF

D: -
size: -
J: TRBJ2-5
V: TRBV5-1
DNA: TGCGCCAGCAGCCCGCGCCGAGCGCGCCAAGAGACCCAGTACTTC
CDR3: CASSPRRARQETQYF

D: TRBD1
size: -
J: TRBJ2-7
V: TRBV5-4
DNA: TGTGCCAGCAGCGCGGGACAGGACGTCTACGAGCAGTACTTC
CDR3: CASSAGQDVYEQYF

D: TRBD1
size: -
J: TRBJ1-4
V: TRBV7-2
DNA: TGTGCCAGCAGCTTACGACTAGGGGGCGCTGATGAAAAACTGTTTTTT
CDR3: CASSLRLGGADEKLFF

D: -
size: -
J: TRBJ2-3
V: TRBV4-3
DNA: TGCGCCAGCAGCCAAGATAAGCGGGTAACAGATACGCAGTATTTT
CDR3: CASSQDKRVTDTQYF

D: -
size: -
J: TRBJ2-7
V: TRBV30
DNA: TGTGCCTTCAGCGAAGGGGTTTACTCGGCCGGCGAGCAGTACTTC
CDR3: CAFSEGVYSAGEQYF

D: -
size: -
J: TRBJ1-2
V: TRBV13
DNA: TGTGCCATCCGGCGACACGATTCCGAAAACTTC
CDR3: CAIRRHDSENF

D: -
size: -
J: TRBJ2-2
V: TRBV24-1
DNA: TGTGCCACCAGTGCCTTAGGGGGCGGGGAGCTGTTTTTT
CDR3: CATSALGGGELFF

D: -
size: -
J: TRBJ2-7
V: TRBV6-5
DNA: TGTGCCACGAAATACCCCTCACCGGTCTACGAGCAGTACTTC
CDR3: CATKYPSPVYEQYF

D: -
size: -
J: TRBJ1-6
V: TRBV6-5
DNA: TGTGCCAGCAGTTACTCACGGAGCTCCTATAATTCACCCCTCCACTTT
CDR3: CASSYSRSSYNSPLHF

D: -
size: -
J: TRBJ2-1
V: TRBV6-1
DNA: TGTGCCAGCAGTGAAGCAGGGGTGGGTGAGCAGTTCTTC
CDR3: CASSEAGVGEQFF

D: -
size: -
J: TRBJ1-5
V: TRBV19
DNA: TGTGCCAGTAGCCTACGGGGATTTAGCAATCAGCCCCAGCATTTT
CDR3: CASSLRGFSNQPQHF

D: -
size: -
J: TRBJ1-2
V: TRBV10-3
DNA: TGTGCCATCAGTTCCCTTGGGGGGGCTAACTATGGCTACACCTTC
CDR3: CAISSLGGANYGYTF

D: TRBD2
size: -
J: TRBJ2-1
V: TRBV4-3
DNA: TGCGCCAGCAGCTCTAGCGGGGGTAGCTCCTACAATGAGCAGTTCTTC
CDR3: CASSSSGGSSYNEQFF

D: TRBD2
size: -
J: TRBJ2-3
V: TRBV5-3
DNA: TGTGCCAGAAAACTCGCGCCGCCGGGGACGGGAGGGGGGAGCACAGATACGCAGTATTTT
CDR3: CARKLAPPGTGGGSTDTQYF

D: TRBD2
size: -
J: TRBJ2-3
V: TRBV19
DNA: TGTGCCAGTAGGAGAGCGGGGGGGCGGTCAGATACGCAGTATTTT
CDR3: CASRRAGGRSDTQYF

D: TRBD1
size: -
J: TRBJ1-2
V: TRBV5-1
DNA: TGCGCCAGCAGCTCCCCTCGACAGGGGACCCACTCCGACTATGGCTACACCTTC
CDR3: CASSSPRQGTHSDYGYTF

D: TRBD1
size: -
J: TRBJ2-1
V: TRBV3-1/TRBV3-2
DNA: TGTGCCAGCAGCCAAGTTGGGACAGGGGGCATCCTCTTCTCCTACAATGAGCAGTTCTTC
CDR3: CASSQVGTGGILFSYNEQFF

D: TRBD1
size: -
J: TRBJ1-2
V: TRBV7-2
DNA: TGTGCCAGCAGCTTACTGGGACAGGGGGCGATTGGGTCTGGCTACACCTTC
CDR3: CASSLLGQGAIGSGYTF

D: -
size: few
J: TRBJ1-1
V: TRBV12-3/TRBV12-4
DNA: TGTGCCAGCAGTACCACAGGTATAGCTGAAGCTTTCTTT
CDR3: CASSTTGIAEAFF

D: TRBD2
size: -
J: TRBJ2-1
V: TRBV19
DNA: TGTGCCAGTTCTCTAGCGGGGGATATCTACAATGAGCAGTTCTTC
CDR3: CASSLAGDIYNEQFF

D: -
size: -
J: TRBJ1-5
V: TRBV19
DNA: TGTGCCAGTGGGCAGCAATACTTTCATCAGCCCCAGCATTTT
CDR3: CASGQQYFHQPQHF

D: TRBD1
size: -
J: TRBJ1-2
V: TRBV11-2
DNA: TGTGCCAGCAGCTCCGGGACAGGGGGCAGAGGCTACACCTTC
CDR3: CASSSGTGGRGYTF

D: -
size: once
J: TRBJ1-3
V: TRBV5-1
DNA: TGCGCCAGCAGCCGGGATGGGGTCTCTGGAAACACCATATATTTT
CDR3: CASSRDGVSGNTIYF

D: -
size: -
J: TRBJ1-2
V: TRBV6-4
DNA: TGTGCCAGCAGTGACGACAGGATTGGCTATGGCTACACCTTC
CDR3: CASSDDRIGYGYTF

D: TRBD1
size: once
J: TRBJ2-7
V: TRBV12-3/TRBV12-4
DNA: TGTGCCAGCAGTTTTCTAGGACAGGGCGAGCAGTACTTC
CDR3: CASSFLGQGEQYF

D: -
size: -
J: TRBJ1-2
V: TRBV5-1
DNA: TGCGCCAGCAGCGAATATGGCGGGGATAATGGCTACACCTTC
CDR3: CASSEYGGDNGYTF

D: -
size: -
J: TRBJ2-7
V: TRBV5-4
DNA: TGTGCCAGCAGCTCCGGGACATCCGCCTACGAGCAGTACTTC
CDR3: CASSSGTSAYEQYF

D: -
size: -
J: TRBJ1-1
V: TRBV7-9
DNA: TGTGCCAGCAGCTTATCGGTCACAGGCACTGAAGCTTTCTTT
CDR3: CASSLSVTGTEAFF

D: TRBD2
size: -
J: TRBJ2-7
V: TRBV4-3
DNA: TGCGCCAGCAGCCAAGAGAAGGGACTAGCGGGGGGGCACGAGCAGTACTTC
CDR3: CASSQEKGLAGGHEQYF

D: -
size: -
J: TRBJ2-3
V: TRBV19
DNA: TGTGCCACCGCAAACCTACAGGGATCAGATACGCAGTATTTT
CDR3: CATANLQGSDTQYF

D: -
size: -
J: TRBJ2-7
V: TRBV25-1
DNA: TGTGCCAGCAGTGGTTCGCGGCAGGGTCAGTACGAGCAGTACTTC
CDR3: CASSGSRQGQYEQYF

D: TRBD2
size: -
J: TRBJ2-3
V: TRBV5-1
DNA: TGCGCCAGCAGCCCGGGACTAGCGAGCACAGATACGCAGTATTTT
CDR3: CASSPGLASTDTQYF

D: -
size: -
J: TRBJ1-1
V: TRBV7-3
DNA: TGTGCCAGCAGCTTAGAGAAGTACACTGAAGCTTTCTTT
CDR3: CASSLEKYTEAFF

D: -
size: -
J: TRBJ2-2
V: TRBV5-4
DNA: TGTGCCAGCAGCCCGGGAAGGTCAGAGCTGTTTTTT
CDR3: CASSPGRSELFF

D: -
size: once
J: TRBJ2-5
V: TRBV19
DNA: TGTGCCAGTAGTAAAACGGGTAGACAAGAGACCCAGTACTTC
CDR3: CASSKTGRQETQYF

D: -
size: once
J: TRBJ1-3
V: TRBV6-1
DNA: TGTGCCAGCAGTGATTGGGGGGGGGCGTCAAGTTCTGGAAACACCATATATTTT
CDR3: CASSDWGGASSSGNTIYF

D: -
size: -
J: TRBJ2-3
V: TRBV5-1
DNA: TGCGCCAGCAGCTTAAGCCAGGGTAGCACAGATACGCAGTATTTT
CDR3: CASSLSQGSTDTQYF